This T cell receptor (beta chain) was documented in a study of PD-L1 blockade in urothelial cancer. Trimming removed 1 base from V and 6 bases from J, with 12 bases in between. Germline lookup yields CDR1 SEHNR and CDR2 FQNEAQ (reference sequence). The CDR3 is 14 residues long. TCRdb's copy holds only in-frame clones and misses some; the assay was immunoSEQ multiplex PCR. The sample includes some 32,000 clones, more than 65% of them seen just once. The sequence was collected from a man in his 60s with urothelial cancer. The sequences come from PBMCs, collected around atezolizumab (anti-PD-L1) treatment. The rearrangement links TRBV7-9 to TRBJ1-1, with no clear D. CDR3 amino acids: CASSLVEGAAEAFF. As DNA, the CDR3 is TGTGCCAGCAGCTTAGTGGAGGGAGCGGCTGAAGCTTTCTTT.